This TCR beta chain was recorded in a study of T cell responses to AZD1222 COVID-19 vaccine. Overall study context: Both about-4-week and about-12-week second-dose recipients were combined.

On this clone: The antigen is unknown.

Overall study results and limits: Clonal diversity was possibly underestimated, and white British individuals and females predominated among donors. Every sample of the repertoires postdated the peak T cell response.

The method was immunoSEQ multiplex PCR; TCRdb's version includes in-frame clones alone and lacks a portion of them. The table lists 120,000 or so clones, roughly 90% of them singletons, with about 1.1% in the top ten. Here the sequenced sample was peripheral blood, taken on day 0 of AZD1222 vaccination. This TCR was recovered from an adult in good health.

The CDR3 spells CASSVNVAKNIQYF. Written as DNA, the CDR3 is TGTGCCAGCAGCGTCAACGTAGCCAAAAACATTCAGTACTTC. The chain carries TRBV9 and TRBJ2-4; D is unclear. Germline values: CDR1 SGDLS, CDR2 YYNGEE. The CDR3 runs 14 residues. V was shortened by 2 bases and J by 0 bases, with 6 bases between the two germline ends. The full variable domain, in which reference TRBV9 and TRBJ2-4 provide the parts outside the CDR3, is DSGVTQTPKHLITATGQRVTLRCSPRSGDLSVYWYQQSLDQGLQFLIQYYNGEERAKGNILERFSAQQFPDLHSELNLSSLELGDSALYFCASSVNVAKNIQYFGAGTRLSVL.